This T cell receptor beta chain derives from a study of CD8 T cells in ankylosing spondylitis. General study results and limits: Characteristic of ankylosing spondylitis blood, it appeared, was a TCR beta motif comprising roughly eight highly homologous variants.

MiXCR, run by TCRdb on the 5' RACE reads, gives a single entry per CDR3 protein. The top ten hold around 3.4% of the sample, which has about 500,000 distinct CDR3 sequences, about 5.2% seen once. The CDR3 runs to 13 residues. V was clipped by 5 bases and J by 6 bases, with 11 bases between them. In this sample, this clonotype turned up many times. Its antigen is as yet unknown. Material for sequencing was blood, either unsorted or a sorted T cell fraction (not recorded which). J is TRBJ1-5 and V is TRBV12-3 or TRBV12-4; a possible D gene is TRBD1 (5 bases). The clonotype comes from a male donor with ankylosing spondylitis. The CDR3 coding sequence is TGTGCCAGCAGTGGGGGGAAAAGTCAGCCCCAGCATTTT. Translating it yields CASSGGKSQPQHF.